This T cell receptor beta chain emerged from a study of T cell repertoires in cytomegalovirus infection. This clonotype was counted many times. V was clipped by 10 bases and J by 4 bases; unmatched bases: 7. From germline, CDR1 is MNHEY and CDR2 SVGEGT. This CDR3 is built from 14 residues. TCRdb called the reads again in MiXCR, with one record for every CDR3 protein. The sample has about 310,000 distinct CDR3 sequences; roughly a sixth are singletons. The chain has TRBV6-2 or TRBV6-3 and TRBJ2-1, with 10 bases lining up with TRBD1. The clonotype comes from a human donor in good health (CMV status not recorded). Some clones in this sample may be carry-over from other donors' samples. The sample was PBMCs. The CDR3 protein is CATGPGQGYNEQFF. CDR3 DNA: TGTGCCACTGGCCCGGGACAGGGGTACAATGAGCAGTTCTTC.